This is a list of T cell receptor beta chains from one sample in a study of Ad26.COV2.S vaccination and SARS-CoV-2 variants. The data were produced by immunoSEQ multiplex PCR, yet TCRdb's version contains in-frame clones alone and is incomplete. The sample lists around 300,000 clones; 86% were seen once. This sample comprised peripheral blood, obtained in a trial of Ad26.COV2.S vaccine versus placebo. The origin of the receptors is a person between 18 and 59 years old who received the Ad26.COV2.S COVID-19 vaccine or a placebo. CDR3s include the opening cysteine and the closing phenylalanine or tryptophan. The D gene is left open where the match is weak. Where a row states a size, it is once, few, many or the class of an expanded clone; other rows omit it.

D gene | J gene | V gene | clone size | CDR3 protein | CDR3 DNA
TRBD2 | TRBJ2-3 | TRBV7-3 | - | CASRTSGSDTQYF | TGTGCCAGTCGGACTAGCGGGAGTGATACGCAGTATTTT
- | TRBJ2-2 | TRBV7-8 | - | CASSLAAGLDGELFF | TGTGCCAGCAGCTTAGCGGCAGGGTTGGACGGGGAGCTGTTTTTT
- | TRBJ1-1 | TRBV18 | - | CASSPDTEAFF | TGTGCCAGCTCACCTGACACTGAAGCTTTCTTT
- | TRBJ2-1 | TRBV2 | - | CASSKGQSQGYNEQFF | TGTGCCAGCAGTAAAGGACAGTCGCAGGGGTACAATGAGCAGTTCTTC
TRBD1 | TRBJ2-1 | TRBV18 | once | CASSPGTGGSYNEQFF | TGTGCCAGCTCACCAGGCACAGGGGGCTCCTACAATGAGCAGTTCTTC
TRBD1 | TRBJ2-1 | TRBV6-4 | once | CASSDRGTGGFNEQFF | TGTGCCAGCAGTGATAGGGGAACAGGGGGTTTCAATGAGCAGTTCTTC
- | TRBJ2-3 | TRBV10-3 | - | CAISGGGSTDTQYF | TGTGCCATCAGTGGAGGTGGTAGCACAGATACGCAGTATTTT
- | TRBJ1-2 | TRBV6-2/TRBV6-3 | - | CASSYPQAGFGYTF | TGTGCCAGCAGTTATCCCCAGGCAGGGTTCGGCTACACCTTC
- | TRBJ1-5 | TRBV5-8 | - | CASSPLVARGYQPQHF | TGTGCCAGCAGCCCGCTAGTCGCGAGGGGCTATCAGCCCCAGCATTTT
- | TRBJ1-5 | TRBV6-5 | - | CASSYSGQGSNQPQHF | TGTGCCAGCAGTTACTCTGGCCAGGGAAGCAATCAGCCCCAGCATTTT
TRBD2 | TRBJ2-2 | TRBV23-1 | - | CASSHPGLAGELGELFF | TGCGCCAGCAGTCACCCGGGACTAGCGGGAGAACTCGGGGAGCTGTTTTTT
TRBD1 | TRBJ1-2 | TRBV7-2 | few | CASSWTGANYGYTF | TGTGCCAGCAGCTGGACAGGCGCGAACTATGGCTACACCTTC
- | TRBJ1-6 | TRBV5-6 | - | CASSVAGVNSPLHF | TGTGCCAGCAGCGTGGCCGGGGTTAATTCACCCCTCCACTTT
TRBD1 | TRBJ1-5 | TRBV5-1 | few | CASSPGQESQPQHF | TGCGCCAGCAGCCCAGGACAGGAGAGTCAGCCCCAGCATTTT
- | TRBJ2-7 | TRBV5-6 | - | CASSSGAFYEQYF | TGTGCCAGCAGCTCCGGGGCCTTCTACGAGCAGTACTTC
- | TRBJ1-2 | TRBV28 | - | CASSLISVNYGYTF | TGTGCCAGCAGTTTAATCTCCGTTAACTATGGCTACACCTTC
- | TRBJ1-1 | TRBV27 | - | CASSLRGSLNTEAFF | TGTGCCAGCAGTTTGAGGGGGAGCCTGAACACTGAAGCTTTCTTT
TRBD1 | TRBJ1-5 | TRBV2 | - | CASRATGANNQPQHF | TGTGCCAGCAGAGCAACAGGGGCTAACAATCAGCCCCAGCATTTT
- | TRBJ1-3 | TRBV7-2 | - | CASSLLGAYSGNTIYF | TGTGCCAGCAGCTTATTGGGGGCCTACTCTGGAAACACCATATATTTT
- | TRBJ2-3 | TRBV18 | - | CASSLVHSTDTQYF | TGTGCCAGCTCACTAGTTCATAGCACAGATACGCAGTATTTT
- | TRBJ2-7 | TRBV28 | - | CASSLQDYYYEQYF | TGTGCCAGCAGTTTACAGGATTATTACTACGAGCAGTACTTC
- | TRBJ1-3 | TRBV4-3 | - | CASSQDRRASGNTIYF | TGCGCCAGCAGCCAAGATCGGAGGGCATCTGGAAACACCATATATTTT
TRBD1 | TRBJ1-2 | TRBV19 | - | CASSSRQGLGYTF | TGTGCCAGTAGCAGTCGACAGGGCTTAGGCTACACCTTC
- | TRBJ2-7 | TRBV28 | - | CASSPPRIDYEQYF | TGTGCCAGCAGTCCACCCCGGATAGACTACGAGCAGTACTTC
TRBD2 | TRBJ2-5 | TRBV10-3 | - | CAISESTSGGPETQYF | TGTGCCATCAGTGAGTCGACTAGCGGGGGGCCGGAGACCCAGTACTTC
TRBD2 | TRBJ2-1 | TRBV11-2 | - | CASSLDGGGAGEQFF | TGTGCCAGCAGCTTAGATGGCGGGGGGGCCGGTGAGCAGTTCTTC
TRBD2 | TRBJ2-7 | TRBV6-5 | - | CASRQISGDSYEQYF | TGTGCCAGCAGACAGATTAGCGGGGACTCCTACGAGCAGTACTTC
- | TRBJ2-7 | TRBV3-1/TRBV3-2 | few | CASSHSLRGEYEQYF | TGTGCCAGCAGCCATTCTCTGAGAGGGGAGTACGAGCAGTACTTC
TRBD1 | TRBJ1-2 | TRBV5-5 | - | CASSGDRIRYTF | TGTGCCAGCAGCGGGGACAGGATTCGCTACACCTTC
- | TRBJ1-6 | TRBV6-4 | - | CASSDSTGNSPLHF | TGTGCCAGCAGTGACTCGACAGGCAATTCACCCCTCCACTTT
- | TRBJ1-2 | TRBV28 | - | CASSRQLVGYGYTF | TGTGCCAGCAGTAGACAGCTGGTCGGCTATGGCTACACCTTC
- | TRBJ2-7 | TRBV19 | - | CASSIDGHRSSYEQYF | TGTGCCAGTAGTATAGACGGACACCGTAGCTCCTACGAGCAGTACTTC
- | TRBJ2-5 | TRBV10-3 | - | CAISAGVREQETQYF | TGTGCCATCAGTGCGGGGGTCAGGGAACAAGAGACCCAGTACTTC
- | TRBJ2-5 | TRBV6-5 | - | CASRRQVSDVETQYF | TGTGCCAGCAGGCGACAGGTATCCGATGTAGAGACCCAGTACTTC
TRBD2 | TRBJ2-1 | TRBV27 | - | CASSRRGGYNEQFF | TGTGCCAGCAGTCGCCGGGGGGGCTACAATGAGCAGTTCTTC
- | TRBJ1-5 | TRBV27 | once | CASSQGKWQPQHF | TGTGCCAGTTCCCAGGGTAAGTGGCAGCCCCAGCATTTT
- | TRBJ1-5 | TRBV28 | - | CASRFGVSVQPQHF | TGTGCCAGCAGGTTTGGGGTTAGCGTTCAGCCCCAGCATTTT
TRBD1 | TRBJ1-2 | TRBV5-6 | - | CASSGVDRFYGGYTF | TGTGCCAGCAGCGGGGTGGACAGGTTCTATGGCGGCTACACCTTC
TRBD2 | TRBJ2-7 | TRBV13 | - | CASSLWGGGKEQYF | TGTGCCAGCAGCTTATGGGGCGGGGGGAAGGAGCAGTACTTC
- | TRBJ2-3 | TRBV5-1 | - | CASSSGLSADTQYF | TGCGCCAGCAGCTCGGGACTGAGCGCAGATACGCAGTATTTT
- | TRBJ1-5 | TRBV6-1 | - | CASSEAGQGLQPQHF | TGTGCCAGCAGTGAAGCGGGGCAGGGGCTTCAGCCCCAGCATTTT
- | TRBJ1-6 | TRBV19 | - | CASTDVVDSYNSPLHF | TGTGCCAGTACCGATGTAGTGGACTCCTATAATTCACCCCTCCACTTT